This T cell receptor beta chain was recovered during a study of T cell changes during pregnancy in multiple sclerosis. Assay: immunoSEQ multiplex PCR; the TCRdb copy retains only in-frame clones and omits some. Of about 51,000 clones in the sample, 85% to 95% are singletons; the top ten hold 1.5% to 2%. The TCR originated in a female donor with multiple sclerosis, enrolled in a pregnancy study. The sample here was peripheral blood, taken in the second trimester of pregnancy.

CDR3 residues: CASSISGRYEQYF. CDR3 sequence (DNA): TGTGCCAGTAGTATCAGCGGACGATACGAGCAGTACTTC. The chain combines TRBV19 with TRBJ2-7, with D maybe TRBD2 (5 bases). There are 13 residues in the CDR3. V was shortened by 3 bases and J by 4 bases, with 10 bases between the two germline ends. Germline CDR1 LNHDA, CDR2 SQIVND (reference sequence).